This T cell receptor (beta chain) was recovered during a study of blood T cells in healthy people across ages. Together with a sample-barcoded 5' primer, a J-beta primer mix was included in a second PCR lasting roughly 6 to 12 cycles. Through a template-switch adaptor with 12 random nucleotides, each cDNA molecule received a tag. MiXCR, applied by TCRdb to the 5' RACE reads, yields one record per CDR3 protein. The profile covers about 680,000 distinct CDR3 sequences, with 49% appearing a single time and roughly 31% taken by the ten largest. The V gene lost 5 bases and the J gene lost 2 bases, with 15 bases spanning the gap. There are 14 residues in the CDR3. CDR1 is DFQATT, CDR2 SNEGSKA, per germline (reference sequence). In terms of origin and age, donors were healthy Caucasian individuals from Russia aged 6 to 90.

Sequenced sample: blood. The chain recombines TRBV20-1 with TRBJ2-5, with D maybe TRBD2 (5 bases). The sequence came from a woman aged 55-70 years in good health. CDR3 sequence: CSALLSGRQETQYF. The DNA of the CDR3 is TGCAGTGCTCTTCTGAGCGGACGACAAGAGACCCAGTACTTC.